The clone carrying this T cell receptor (beta chain) turned up a few times. The sample is drawn from a study of blood T cell repertoires in COVID-19. Some clones are missing from TCRdb's copy, which holds only in-frame ones; the method was immunoSEQ multiplex PCR. This table holds under 200,000 clones, 85% to 90% found once. V gave up 7 bases and J gave up 3 bases; unmatched junction bases: 15. CDR3 length: 17 residues. Germline CDR1 LNHDA, CDR2 SQIVND (reference sequence). The TCR comes from a middle-aged woman in a cohort exposed to, infected with or recovered from COVID-19 (not recorded which). The V gene is TRBV19, the J gene TRBJ1-5; 7 bases map to TRBD1. Specimen: PBMCs or T cells enriched from blood (not recorded which). The CDR3 here is CASTTDRSRGYNQPQHF. For the CDR3, the DNA is TGTGCCAGTACCACGGACAGGTCGAGAGGTTACAATCAGCCCCAGCATTTT.